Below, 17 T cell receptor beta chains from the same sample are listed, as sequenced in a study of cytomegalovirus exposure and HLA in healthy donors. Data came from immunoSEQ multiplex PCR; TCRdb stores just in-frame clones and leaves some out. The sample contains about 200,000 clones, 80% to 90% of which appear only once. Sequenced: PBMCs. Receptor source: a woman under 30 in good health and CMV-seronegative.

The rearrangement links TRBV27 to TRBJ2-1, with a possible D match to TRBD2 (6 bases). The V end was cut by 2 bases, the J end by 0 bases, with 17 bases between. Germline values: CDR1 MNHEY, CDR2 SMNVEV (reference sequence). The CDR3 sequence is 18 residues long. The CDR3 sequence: CASSLRAAGWSSYNEQFF. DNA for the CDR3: TGTGCCAGCAGTTTACGCGCAGCGGGTTGGAGCTCCTACAATGAGCAGTTCTTC.

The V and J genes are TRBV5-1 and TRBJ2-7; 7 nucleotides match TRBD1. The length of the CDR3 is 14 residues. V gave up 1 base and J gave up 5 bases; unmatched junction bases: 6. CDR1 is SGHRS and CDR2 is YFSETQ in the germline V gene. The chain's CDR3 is CASSLITGADEQYF. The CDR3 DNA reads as TGCGCCAGCAGCTTGATTACAGGGGCCGACGAGCAGTACTTC.

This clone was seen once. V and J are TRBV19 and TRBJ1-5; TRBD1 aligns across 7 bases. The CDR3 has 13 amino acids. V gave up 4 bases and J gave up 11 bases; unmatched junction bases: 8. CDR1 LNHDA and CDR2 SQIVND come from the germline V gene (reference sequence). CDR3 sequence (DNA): TGTGCCAGTAGTACGCCGGCACAGGGGACCCAGCATTTT. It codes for CASSTPAQGTQHF.

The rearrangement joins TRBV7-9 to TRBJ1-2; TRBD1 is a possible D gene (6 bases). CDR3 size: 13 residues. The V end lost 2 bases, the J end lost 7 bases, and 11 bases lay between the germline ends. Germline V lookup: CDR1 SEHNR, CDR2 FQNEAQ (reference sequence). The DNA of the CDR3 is TGTGCCAGCAGCTTACCAGGGGTGGTTGGCTACACCTTC. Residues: CASSLPGVVGYTF.

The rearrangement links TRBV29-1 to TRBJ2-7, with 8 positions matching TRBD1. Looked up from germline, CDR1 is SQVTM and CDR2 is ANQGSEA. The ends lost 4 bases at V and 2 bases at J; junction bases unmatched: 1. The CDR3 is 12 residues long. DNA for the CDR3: TGCAGCGTTGGGGGACAGGCCTACGAGCAGTACTTC. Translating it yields CSVGGQAYEQYF.

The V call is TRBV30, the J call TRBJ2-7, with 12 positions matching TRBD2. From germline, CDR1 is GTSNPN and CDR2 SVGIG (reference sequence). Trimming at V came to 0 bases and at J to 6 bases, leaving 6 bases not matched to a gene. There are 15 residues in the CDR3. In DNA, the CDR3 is TGTGCCTGGAGTGTACTAGCGGGAGGTCCAAGCGAGCAGTACTTC. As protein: CAWSVLAGGPSEQYF.

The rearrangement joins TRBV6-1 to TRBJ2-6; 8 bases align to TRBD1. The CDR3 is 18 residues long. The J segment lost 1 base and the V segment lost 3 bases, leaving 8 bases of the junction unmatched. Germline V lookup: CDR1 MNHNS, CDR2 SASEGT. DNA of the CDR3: TGTGCCAGCAGTGATTTGACAGGGGCGCTATCTGGGGCCAACGTCCTGACTTTC. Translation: CASSDLTGALSGANVLTF.

In DNA, the CDR3 is TGTGCCAGCAGGGAGGTAGGCGGCCGCCAAGAGACCCAGTACTTC. Protein: CASREVGGRQETQYF. The gene calls are TRBV27 and TRBJ2-5; tentatively, D is TRBD2 (5 bases). V was clipped by 6 bases and J by 1 base, with 15 bases between them. CDR1 is MNHEY, CDR2 SMNVEV, per germline (reference sequence). The CDR3 runs to 15 residues.

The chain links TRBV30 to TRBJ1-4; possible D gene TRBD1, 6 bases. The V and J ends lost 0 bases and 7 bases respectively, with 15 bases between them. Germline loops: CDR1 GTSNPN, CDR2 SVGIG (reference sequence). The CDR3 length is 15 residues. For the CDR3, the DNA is TGTGCCTGGAGTGTAAAGGGGGGGCTAAGTGAAAAACTGTTTTTT. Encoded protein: CAWSVKGGLSEKLFF.

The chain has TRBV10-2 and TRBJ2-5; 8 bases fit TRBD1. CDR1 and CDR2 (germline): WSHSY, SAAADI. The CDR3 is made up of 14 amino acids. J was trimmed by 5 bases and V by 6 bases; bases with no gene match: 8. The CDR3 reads CASRGQGAGETQYF. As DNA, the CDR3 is TGCGCCAGCAGGGGGCAGGGGGCTGGCGAGACCCAGTACTTC.

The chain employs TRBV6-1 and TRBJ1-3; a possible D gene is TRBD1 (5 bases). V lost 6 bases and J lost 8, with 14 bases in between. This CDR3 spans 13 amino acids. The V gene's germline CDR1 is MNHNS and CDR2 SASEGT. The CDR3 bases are TGTGCCAGCAGGGAGGGAGGGACGGACACCATATATTTT. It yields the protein CASREGGTDTIYF.

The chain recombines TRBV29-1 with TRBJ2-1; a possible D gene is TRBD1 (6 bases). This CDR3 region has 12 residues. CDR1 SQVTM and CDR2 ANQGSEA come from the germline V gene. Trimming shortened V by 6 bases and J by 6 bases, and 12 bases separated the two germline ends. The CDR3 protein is CSVDDRINEQFF. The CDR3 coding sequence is TGCAGCGTAGATGACAGGATCAATGAGCAGTTCTTC.

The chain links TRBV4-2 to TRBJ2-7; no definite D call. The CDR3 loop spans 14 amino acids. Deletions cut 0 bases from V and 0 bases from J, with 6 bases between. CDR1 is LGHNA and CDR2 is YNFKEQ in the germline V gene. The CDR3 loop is CASSQEFYSYEQYF. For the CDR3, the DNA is TGTGCCAGCAGCCAAGAGTTCTACTCCTACGAGCAGTACTTC.

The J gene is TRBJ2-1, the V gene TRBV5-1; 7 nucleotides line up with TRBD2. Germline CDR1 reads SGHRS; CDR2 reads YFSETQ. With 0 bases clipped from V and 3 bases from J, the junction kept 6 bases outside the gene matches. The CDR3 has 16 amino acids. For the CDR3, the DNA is TGCGCCAGCAGCTTGGCCCCGGGGGGAGACTACAATGAGCAGTTCTTC. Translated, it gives CASSLAPGGDYNEQFF.

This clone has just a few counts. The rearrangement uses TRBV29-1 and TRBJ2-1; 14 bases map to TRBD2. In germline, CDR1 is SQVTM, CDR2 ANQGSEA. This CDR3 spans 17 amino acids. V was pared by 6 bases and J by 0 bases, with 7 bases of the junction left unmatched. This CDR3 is CSVAGTSGGVSYNEQFF. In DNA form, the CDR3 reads TGCAGCGTCGCTGGGACTAGCGGGGGAGTCTCCTACAATGAGCAGTTCTTC.

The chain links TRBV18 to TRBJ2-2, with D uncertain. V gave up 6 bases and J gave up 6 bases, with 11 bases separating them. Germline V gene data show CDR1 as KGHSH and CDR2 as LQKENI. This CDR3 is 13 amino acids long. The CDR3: CASSLSRAGELFF. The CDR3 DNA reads TGTGCCAGCTCCCTTTCCCGGGCCGGGGAGCTGTTTTTT. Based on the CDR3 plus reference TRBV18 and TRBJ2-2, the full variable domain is NAGVMQNPRHLVRRRGQEARLRCSPMKGHSHVYWYRQLPEEGLKFMVYLQKENIIDESGMPKERFSAEFPKEGPSILRIQQVVRGDSAAYFCASSLSRAGELFFGEGSRLTVL.

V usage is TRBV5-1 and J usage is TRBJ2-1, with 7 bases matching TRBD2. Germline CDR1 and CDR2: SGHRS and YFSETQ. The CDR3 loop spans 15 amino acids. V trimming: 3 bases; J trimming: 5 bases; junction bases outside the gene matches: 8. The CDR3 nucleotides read TGCGCCAGCAGCTGGGTGGCGGGAGTAAACAATGAGCAGTTCTTC. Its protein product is CASSWVAGVNNEQFF.